Following are 4 T cell receptor beta chains from one sample sequenced in a study of OX40 agonist ivuxolimab in advanced cancers. Produced via immunoSEQ multiplex PCR; TCRdb's table is partial and in-frame only. The table has tens of thousands of clones, 86% seen once; the top ten hold 20% to 30%. The material was CD4+ or CD8+ T cells sorted from blood, obtained in a trial of the OX40 agonist ivuxolimab. These receptors were taken from an adult with an advanced solid tumor such as melanoma, head and neck, liver or kidney cancer.

The CDR3 is CASSDSIASDTQYF. CDR3 coding DNA: TGTGCCAGCAGTGATTCTATTGCGTCAGATACGCAGTATTTT. This chain links TRBV6-4 with TRBJ2-3; D not resolved. Trimming took off 3 bases at V and 4 bases at J, with 11 bases between the two ends. The CDR3 loop spans 14 amino acids. The V gene's germline CDR1 is MRHNA and CDR2 SNTAGT.

There are a few counts of this clone. The chain employs TRBV9 and TRBJ1-1; D possibly corresponds to TRBD1 (6 bases). Germline V lookup: CDR1 SGDLS, CDR2 YYNGEE. The CDR3 totals 15 residues. Trimming stripped 4 bases from V and 1 base from J, with 14 bases between. The CDR3 sequence is CASSPGGPRNTEAFF. The CDR3 nucleotides are TGTGCCAGCAGCCCCGGGGGGCCACGGAACACTGAAGCTTTCTTT.

The CDR3 protein is CASSLAGDSRTDTQYF. The DNA of the CDR3 is TGTGCCAGCAGTTTGGCGGGGGACAGTAGGACAGATACGCAGTATTTT. This rearrangement joins TRBV28 to TRBJ2-3; D possibly matches TRBD1 or TRBD2 (7 bases each). Germline V lookup: CDR1 MDHEN, CDR2 SYDVKM. CDR3 length: 16 residues. The V end was cut by 3 bases, the J end by 3 bases, with 16 bases between.

On this clone itself: A read error may explain this, as a much larger clone is one base away. This sample also contains other DNA sequences that code for the same CDR3. This chain links TRBV6-5 with TRBJ2-5; D ambiguous. V shed 2 bases and J shed 0 bases, with 7 bases lying between them. The CDR3 runs 14 residues. From germline, CDR1 is MNHEY and CDR2 SVGAGI. CDR3 in amino acids: CASSYLGHQETQYF. CDR3 DNA: TGTGCCAGCAGTTACCTCGGACACCAAGAGACCCAGTACTTC.